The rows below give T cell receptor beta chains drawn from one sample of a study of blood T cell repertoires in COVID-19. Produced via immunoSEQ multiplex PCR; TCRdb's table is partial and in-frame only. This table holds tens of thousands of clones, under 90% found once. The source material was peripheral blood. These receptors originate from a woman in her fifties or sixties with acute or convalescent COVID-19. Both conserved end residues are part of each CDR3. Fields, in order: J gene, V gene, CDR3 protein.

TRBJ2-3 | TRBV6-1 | CASSVGRTSGRATDTQYF
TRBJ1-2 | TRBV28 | CASSSFYGYTF
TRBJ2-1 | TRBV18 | CASSPRYNEQFF
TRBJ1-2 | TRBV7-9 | CASSLITGADYGYTF
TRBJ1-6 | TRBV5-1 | CASSLEGQGAHSPLHF
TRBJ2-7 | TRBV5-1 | CASSLGVTGVSEQYF
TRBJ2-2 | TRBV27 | CASSPGQNTGELFF
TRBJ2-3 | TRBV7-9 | CASSLTAARADTQYF
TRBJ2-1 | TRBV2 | CASSAPPVNEQFF
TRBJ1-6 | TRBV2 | CASSGGQSRRSPLHF
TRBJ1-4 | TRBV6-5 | CASSRGDTANEKLFF
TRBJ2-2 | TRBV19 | CASSISSGMFANTGELFF
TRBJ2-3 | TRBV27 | CASSFGVRTDTQYF
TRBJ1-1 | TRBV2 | CASSALAGGNTEAFF
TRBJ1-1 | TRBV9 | CASSVQPQGGTEAFF